This T cell receptor (beta chain) was profiled in a study of T cells in Graves' hyperthyroidism and ophthalmopathy. Study context: Once the initial diagnosis was made, peripheral blood was obtained before any treatment.

Study-level results: Stable hyperthyroidism was told apart from ophthalmopathy by a model built on 13 V-J features. Blood also showed most of the thyroid clonotypes that were expanded above 0.001.

This clonotype has at least ten counts. The antigen is unknown. Amplified TCR beta CDR3 regions derived from RNA transcripts. The HTBI primer set served for first-round RT-PCR of the TCR CDR3. TCRdb processed the multiplex PCR reads anew with MiXCR; each CDR3 protein has one entry. The sample has under 400,000 distinct CDR3 sequences, less than 20% seen once; the top ten hold around 30%. Diagnosis of hyperthyroidism was new in patients aged 18 to 65, and its duration was under 2 months. The sequence was obtained from a woman aged 18-30 years with Graves' hyperthyroidism that later progressed to Graves' ophthalmopathy. The sample consisted of blood.

The CDR3 bases are TGCAGTGCTAGAGAAGTTAGCGACTATGGCTACACCTTC. This codes for CSAREVSDYGYTF. The chain couples TRBV20-1 to TRBJ1-2; D gene ambiguous. V gave up 0 bases and J gave up 3 bases, with 8 bases separating them. Germline CDR1 is DFQATT and CDR2 is SNEGSKA (reference sequence). The CDR3 runs to 13 residues.